Listed below are T cell receptor beta chains from one sample, sequenced in a study of T cell responses to AZD1222 COVID-19 vaccine. Profiled with immunoSEQ multiplex PCR; TCRdb holds only in-frame clones, not every one. The sample consists of 95,000 to 150,000 clones, 92% of them appearing once. This specimen consisted of peripheral blood, obtained on day 0 of AZD1222 vaccination. The receptors come from an adult in good health. CDR3s include the opening cysteine and the closing phenylalanine or tryptophan. The D gene is left open where the match is weak. Clone sizes are given selectively: once, few, many, or a class where the clone is expanded.

TRBD2	TRBV15	once	16	TRBJ2-3	TGTGCCACCAGCAGAGATAAGCGGGAGATACCAGATACGCAGTATTTT	CATSRDKREIPDTQYF
.	TRBV11-2	.	14	TRBJ1-1	TGTGCCAGCAGCCGAAGAGGGGTGCGCCCTGAAGCTTTCTTT	CASSRRGVRPEAFF
TRBD2	TRBV5-4	few	17	TRBJ2-2	TGTGCCAGCAGCTTGGCCAGCGGGGGGGCGTTCACCGGGGAGCTGTTTTTT	CASSLASGGAFTGELFF
.	TRBV25-1	.	15	TRBJ1-4	TGTGCCAGCAGTGAGTTTCTTGGCACTCATGAAAAACTGTTTTTT	CASSEFLGTHEKLFF
.	TRBV4-3	.	17	TRBJ1-3	TGCGCCAGCAGCCTCTTGTATACGGGATCTCTTGGAAACACCATATATTTT	CASSLLYTGSLGNTIYF
TRBD2	TRBV10-2	once	14	TRBJ2-1	TGCGCCAGCAGCTGGACTAGATCCTACAATGAGCAGTTCTTC	CASSWTRSYNEQFF
.	TRBV4-3	few	14	TRBJ1-4	TGCGCCAGCAGCCAACGTGGGGTAGGTGAAAAACTGTTTTTT	CASSQRGVGEKLFF
TRBD1	TRBV7-9	.	14	TRBJ2-7	TGTGCCAGCAGCCAAGGGGGCCCACTTCGGGAGCAGTACTTC	CASSQGGPLREQYF
.	TRBV12-3/TRBV12-4	.	13	TRBJ1-1	TGTGCCAGCAGTTTAGCGAGGGGGGGAGAAGCTTTCTTT	CASSLARGGEAFF
TRBD2	TRBV7-6	.	15	TRBJ2-3	TGTGCCAGCAGCACGCAGCGGGGGGGACCAGATACGCAGTATTTT	CASSTQRGGPDTQYF
.	TRBV7-2	.	14	TRBJ2-2	TGTGCCAGCAGCCCCTTGCGCCTCACCGGGGAGCTGTTTTTT	CASSPLRLTGELFF
.	TRBV5-1	.	15	TRBJ2-3	TGCGCCAGCAGCTTGTCAGTCCTTAGCACAGATACGCAGTATTTT	CASSLSVLSTDTQYF
.	TRBV19	.	14	TRBJ1-1	TGTGCCAGTAGTATTTGGCCAGAGAACACTGAAGCTTTCTTT	CASSIWPENTEAFF
.	TRBV28	.	16	TRBJ1-1	TGTGCCAGCAGCCCAGTCGCAGGGAGGGTCTACGCTGAAGCTTTCTTT	CASSPVAGRVYAEAFF
.	TRBV6-9	.	12	TRBJ2-6	TGTGCCAGCAGTTATAATCGCAACGTCCTGACTTTC	CASSYNRNVLTF
.	TRBV10-1	.	12	TRBJ2-3	TGCGCCAGCAGTGGCCTCGCAGATACGCAGTATTTT	CASSGLADTQYF
.	TRBV11-3	.	17	TRBJ2-2	TGTGCCAGCAGTCGGGGGCCCCTCAGGGGGGTTGGCGGGGAGCTGTTTTTT	CASSRGPLRGVGGELFF
.	TRBV27	.	14	TRBJ2-7	TGTGCCAGCAGTTTATGGGCAGGGACCTACGAGCAGTACTTC	CASSLWAGTYEQYF
.	TRBV11-2	.	12	TRBJ1-2	TGTGCCAGCAGGGAGTTAGATTATGGCTACACCTTC	CASRELDYGYTF
.	TRBV5-6	once	13	TRBJ1-2	TGTGCCAGCAGCTTGGGGGCGGGCGTTGGCTACACCTTC	CASSLGAGVGYTF
.	TRBV9	.	15	TRBJ2-7	TGTGCCAGCAGCTACAGCGAGCGGAGCTCCTACGAGCAGTACTTC	CASSYSERSSYEQYF
.	TRBV6-5	.	16	TRBJ1-1	TGTGCCAGCAGTTACAGCGTCGGAGCGCCGAACACTGAAGCTTTCTTT	CASSYSVGAPNTEAFF
.	TRBV6-5	.	12	TRBJ1-2	TGTGCCAGCAGATCCGTAAACTATGGCTACACCTTC	CASRSVNYGYTF
.	TRBV28	.	15	TRBJ1-1	TGTGCCAGCAGCGACCCGGGTCCGACAAACACTGAAGCTTTCTTT	CASSDPGPTNTEAFF
.	TRBV7-6	.	14	TRBJ1-5	TGTGCCAGCAGCTTGGAAACAGGTTTGAGGCCCCAGCATTTT	CASSLETGLRPQHF
.	TRBV7-9	.	12	TRBJ1-2	TGTGCCAGCAGTTCCGAGAACTATGGCTACACCTTC	CASSSENYGYTF
.	TRBV3-1/TRBV3-2	.	18	TRBJ2-7	TGTGCCAGCAGCCAAGACCAAAACCTCAGGGGACGAGGCTACGAGCAGTACTTC	CASSQDQNLRGRGYEQYF
.	TRBV11-3	.	15	TRBJ1-5	TGTGCCAGCAGCTTAGGAAGGGAAGGCAATCAGCCCCAGCATTTT	CASSLGREGNQPQHF
.	TRBV7-2	few	14	TRBJ2-1	TGTGCCAGCAGCTTATTTGTAGGGGACAATGAGCAGTTCTTC	CASSLFVGDNEQFF
.	TRBV19	.	11	TRBJ1-1	TGTGCCAGTAGCCGGACAGTCGAAGCTTTCTTT	CASSRTVEAFF
.	TRBV5-6	.	14	TRBJ2-5	TGTGCCAGCAGCTTCTTCGGATTAGGGGAGACCCAGTACTTC	CASSFFGLGETQYF
.	TRBV6-5	.	15	TRBJ1-2	TGTGCCAGCAGTTACCTCGTGGGGGGCTATGATGGCTACACCTTC	CASSYLVGGYDGYTF
TRBD2	TRBV4-3	.	17	TRBJ2-5	TGCGCCAGCAGCCAAGATCTGCGGGGGGGGCTCGGTGAGACCCAGTACTTC	CASSQDLRGGLGETQYF
.	TRBV11-2	.	13	TRBJ2-1	TGTGCCAGCAGCTTTTTATCAACGGGTGAGCAGTTCTTC	CASSFLSTGEQFF
.	TRBV6-6	.	16	TRBJ1-6	TGTGCCAGCAGCACGGAGGGACCCATGAGTAATTCACCCCTCCACTTT	CASSTEGPMSNSPLHF
TRBD1	TRBV20-1	.	12	TRBJ1-6	TGCAGTGCTAGTGGGGACAGGTCGCCCCTCCACTTT	CSASGDRSPLHF
.	TRBV2	.	13	TRBJ1-5	TGTGCCAGCAGTCCTCAGGGAGGGCAGCCCCAGCATTTT	CASSPQGGQPQHF
TRBD1	TRBV6-2/TRBV6-3	.	16	TRBJ1-2	TGTGCCAGCAGTTACTCTGGGACAGCGTTTTCCTATGGCTACACCTTC	CASSYSGTAFSYGYTF
.	TRBV2	.	14	TRBJ2-3	TGTGCCAGCAGTGACCCCGGGAATGGGGATACGCAGTATTTT	CASSDPGNGDTQYF
.	TRBV6-5	.	13	TRBJ2-1	TGTGCCAGCAGTTACTCAACCTACAATGAGCAGTTCTTC	CASSYSTYNEQFF
.	TRBV6-5	.	11	TRBJ1-1	TGTGCCAGCTTAGCGGACACTGAAGCTTTCTTT	CASLADTEAFF
.	TRBV19	.	12	TRBJ2-1	TGTGCCAGCCGGGAAGGCTACAATGAGCAGTTCTTC	CASREGYNEQFF
.	TRBV29-1	.	14	TRBJ2-1	TGCAGCGTTGAAGACGGCTACGGCTACAATGAGCAGTTCTTC	CSVEDGYGYNEQFF
.	TRBV5-1	.	14	TRBJ1-3	TGCGCCAGCAGCTTGGCCGGGGGGCAAAACACCATATATTTT	CASSLAGGQNTIYF
.	TRBV5-4	.	15	TRBJ1-4	TGTGCCAGCAGCTTGGGCGGGGTGGCTAATGAAAAACTGTTTTTT	CASSLGGVANEKLFF
TRBD2	TRBV5-4	.	16	TRBJ2-1	TGTGCCAGCAGCGTCCCACTAGCGGGCTCCTACAATGAGCAGTTCTTC	CASSVPLAGSYNEQFF
.	TRBV7-8	.	16	TRBJ1-3	TGTGCCAGCAGCCCCAACCCCCCTTACTCTGGAAACACCATATATTTT	CASSPNPPYSGNTIYF
TRBD1	TRBV7-9	.	14	TRBJ1-2	TGTGCCAGCAGCCGACAGGGGGTAGGGTATGGCTACACCTTC	CASSRQGVGYGYTF
.	TRBV6-2/TRBV6-3	.	14	TRBJ1-2	TGTGCCAGCAGTTACTCGCCCTACTCGGTTGGCTACACCTTC	CASSYSPYSVGYTF
.	TRBV9	.	14	TRBJ1-1	TGTGCCAGCAGCGTAGCAGTCATGAACACTGAAGCTTTCTTT	CASSVAVMNTEAFF
.	TRBV6-2/TRBV6-3	.	13	TRBJ1-1	TGTGCCAGCAGTTACGTGACGAACACTGAAGCTTTCTTT	CASSYVTNTEAFF
.	TRBV19	few	15	TRBJ2-1	TGTGCCAGTAGTAGTAGACATAGGGTTTACAATGAGCAGTTCTTC	CASSSRHRVYNEQFF
.	TRBV7-9	once	14	TRBJ1-2	TGTGCCAGCAGCTTAGAGGCGGAAAACTATGGCTACACCTTC	CASSLEAENYGYTF
TRBD2	TRBV24-1	.	16	TRBJ2-1	TGTGCCACCAGTGATCCCGGGACTAGCGGGAGAAATGAGCAGTTCTTC	CATSDPGTSGRNEQFF
.	TRBV19	.	14	TRBJ1-5	TGTGCCAGTAGTATTGGACAAGGGAATCAGCCCCAGCATTTT	CASSIGQGNQPQHF